The clone carrying this T cell receptor beta chain came up once. This sample was included in a study of blood T cell repertoires in COVID-19. On the study more broadly: In each case, the material was cDNA or gDNA derived from T cells, B-cell-depleted T cells, or PBMCs.

Those who participated ranged in age from roughly 18 to 95 years and resided in some 24 US areas. Participants' own reports of clinical history determined their cohort assignment. Study processing details: From reference gene primer amplification, estimates of nucleated cell counts were derived. Sequencing was performed with immunoSEQ multiplex PCR; in TCRdb, only in-frame clones are kept and a portion is missing. The V and J calls and clone size come from that table; D and trimming were worked out from the DNA. The table shows around 450,000 clones, with 90% occurring only once. Sequencing was carried out using PBMCs or T cells enriched from blood (not recorded which). This receptor was taken from a man between 18 and 35 years old who had recovered from COVID-19.

The CDR3 loop reads CASSEFTSKNIQYF. The CDR3 DNA sequence: TGTGCCAGCAGTGAGTTTACCAGCAAAAACATTCAGTACTTC. The V gene is TRBV2, the J gene TRBJ2-4; D ambiguous. Germline loops: CDR1 SNHLY, CDR2 FYNNEI. This CDR3 is 14 amino acids long. The V gene lost 3 bases and the J gene lost 3 bases, with 9 bases spanning the gap.